This TCR beta chain stems from a study of blood T cell repertoires in COVID-19. J was trimmed by 2 bases and V by 7 bases; bases with no gene match: 3. This CDR3 comprises 15 residues. Per germline, CDR1 LNHDA and CDR2 SQIVND (reference sequence). Produced via immunoSEQ multiplex PCR; TCRdb's table is partial and in-frame only. The sample shows about 180,000 clones, 80% to 90% of them seen only once. The source is a man over 45 with active or convalescent COVID-19. The chain carries TRBV19 and TRBJ2-4, with 12 bases lining up with TRBD2. The sequenced sample was peripheral blood. CDR3 sequence: CASTSGGDPKNIQYF. Here the CDR3 DNA reads TGTGCCAGTACTAGCGGGGGGGATCCCAAAAACATTCAGTACTTC.